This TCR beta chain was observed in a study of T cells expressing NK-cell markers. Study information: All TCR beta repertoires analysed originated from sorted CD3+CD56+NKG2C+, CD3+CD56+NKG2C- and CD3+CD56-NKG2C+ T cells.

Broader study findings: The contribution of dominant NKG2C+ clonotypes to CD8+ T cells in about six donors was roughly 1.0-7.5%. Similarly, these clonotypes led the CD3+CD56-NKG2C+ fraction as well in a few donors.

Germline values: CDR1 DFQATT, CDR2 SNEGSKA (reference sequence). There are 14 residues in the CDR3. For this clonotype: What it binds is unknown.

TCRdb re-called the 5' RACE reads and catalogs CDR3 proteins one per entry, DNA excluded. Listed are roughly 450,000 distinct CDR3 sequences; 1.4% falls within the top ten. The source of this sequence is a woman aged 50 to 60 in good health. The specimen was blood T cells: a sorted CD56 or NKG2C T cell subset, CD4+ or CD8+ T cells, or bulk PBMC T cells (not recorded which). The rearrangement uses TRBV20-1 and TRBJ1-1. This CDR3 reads CSARRLGSNTEAFF.